Below, one T cell receptor (beta chain) is given with its context. Its cognate antigen is unknown. Timing groups of about 4 and about 12 weeks for second doses were pooled. Libraries were prepared by immunoSEQ multiplex PCR; TCRdb keeps only in-frame clonotypes and omits some of them. This table holds about 94,000 clones, 85% found once. CDR1 LNHDA and CDR2 SQIVND come from the germline V gene (reference sequence). The trim removed 6 bases at V and 3 bases at J, leaving 1 base unmatched. This CDR3 spans 14 amino acids. The source of the sample is a study of T cell responses to AZD1222 COVID-19 vaccine. Whole-study findings and limits: Unmutated variant regions are reportedly targeted by nearly half of spike-specific TCRs.

The source is an adult who received the AZD1222 COVID-19 vaccine. V usage is TRBV19 and J usage is TRBJ2-5; 13 bases match TRBD2. Sequenced here: peripheral blood, sampled 28 days after the second AZD1222 dose. The CDR3 nucleotides read TGTGCCAGTAGGACTAGCGGGGGGAAAGAGACCCAGTACTTC. Amino acids: CASRTSGGKETQYF.